This note documents a single T cell receptor (beta chain) sequence. Primers for the PCR totalled 60 Vbeta and 13 Jbeta. The table came from immunoSEQ multiplex PCR; TCRdb's copy has only in-frame clones and leaves some out. The table records approximately 160,000 clones, over 60% of them present only once. The data were taken from a study of cytomegalovirus exposure and HLA in healthy donors. Germline V gives CDR1 SNHLY, CDR2 FYNNEI. J lost 7 bases, V lost 6 bases, and 11 bases had no gene match. This CDR3 has 14 amino acids. This chain uses TRBV2 with TRBJ2-7; TRBD2 agrees at 8 bases. Sequenced: PBMCs. The TCR comes from a female donor in good health and CMV-seronegative. The CDR3 DNA reads TGTGCCAGCAGCCCCGGGAGGGCCGGGGGGGAGCAGTACTTC. This gives the protein CASSPGRAGGEQYF. Supplemented by reference TRBV2 and TRBJ2-7, the full variable domain reads EPEVTQTPSHQVTQMGQEVILRCVPISNHLYFYWYRQILGQKVEFLVSFYNNEISEKSEIFDDQFSVERPDGSNFTLKIRSTKLEDSAMYFCASSPGRAGGEQYFGPGTRLTVT.